This T cell receptor beta chain stems from a study of blood T cell repertoires in COVID-19. The germline V gene encodes CDR1 SGHRS and CDR2 YFSETQ. V dropped 7 bases and J dropped 9 bases, with 14 bases sitting between them. There are 13 residues in the CDR3. Only in-frame clones appear in the TCRdb table, and some are missing; sequencing was by immunoSEQ multiplex PCR. This sample yields roughly 430,000 clones, of which approximately 86% are seen a single time; 2% to 2.5% belongs to the top ten. The source is a middle-aged woman with acute COVID-19. This sequence joins TRBV5-1 and TRBJ1-6; no definite D call. The specimen was PBMCs or T cells enriched from blood (not recorded which). The CDR3 reads CASGEVGGSPLHF. For the CDR3, the DNA is TGCGCCAGCGGGGAGGTCGGAGGTTCACCCCTCCACTTT.